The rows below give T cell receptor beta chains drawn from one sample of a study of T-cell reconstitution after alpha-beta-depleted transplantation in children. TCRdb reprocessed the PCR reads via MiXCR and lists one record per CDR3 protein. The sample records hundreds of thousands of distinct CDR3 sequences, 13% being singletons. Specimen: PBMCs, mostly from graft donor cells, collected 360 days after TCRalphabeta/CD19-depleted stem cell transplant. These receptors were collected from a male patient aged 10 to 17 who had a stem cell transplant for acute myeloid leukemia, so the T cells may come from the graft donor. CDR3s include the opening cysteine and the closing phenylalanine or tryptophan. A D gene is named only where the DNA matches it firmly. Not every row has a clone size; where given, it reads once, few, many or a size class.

CDR3aa: CASSSTYREVKFF
CDR3nt: TGCGCCAGCAGCTCCACATACAGGGAGGTGAAGTTCTTC
abundance: -
d_gene: -
j_gene: TRBJ2-1
v_gene: TRBV5-1

CDR3aa: CSVDRGGKQYF
CDR3nt: TGCAGCGTTGACCGAGGGGGAAAGCAGTACTTC
abundance: -
d_gene: -
j_gene: TRBJ2-7
v_gene: TRBV29-1

CDR3aa: CSARVPGRGETQYF
CDR3nt: TGCAGTGCTAGAGTTCCGGGCCGAGGGGAGACCCAGTACTTC
abundance: few
d_gene: -
j_gene: TRBJ2-5
v_gene: TRBV20-1

CDR3aa: CASSQAIAGLENEQFF
CDR3nt: TGTGCCAGCAGCCAAGCTATAGCGGGACTAGAGAATGAGCAGTTCTTC
abundance: -
d_gene: TRBD2
j_gene: TRBJ2-1
v_gene: TRBV3-1

CDR3aa: CSARDRLEPYNEQFF
CDR3nt: TGCAGTGCTAGAGATCGACTAGAGCCTTACAATGAGCAGTTCTTC
abundance: few
d_gene: -
j_gene: TRBJ2-1
v_gene: TRBV20-1

CDR3aa: CSGLGDRGGNEQFF
CDR3nt: TGCAGCGGCCTGGGGGACAGGGGTGGCAATGAGCAGTTCTTC
abundance: -
d_gene: TRBD1
j_gene: TRBJ2-1
v_gene: TRBV29-1

CDR3aa: CASSLSGGGNQPQHF
CDR3nt: TGTGCCAGCAGTTTGTCAGGGGGTGGCAATCAGCCCCAGCATTTT
abundance: many
d_gene: TRBD1
j_gene: TRBJ1-5
v_gene: TRBV28

CDR3aa: CASSQDRGRSSPLHF
CDR3nt: TGTGCCAGCAGCCAAGATAGGGGACGGAGTTCACCCCTCCACTTT
abundance: -
d_gene: -
j_gene: TRBJ1-6
v_gene: TRBV14

CDR3aa: CASSPGRISTDTQYF
CDR3nt: TGTGCCAGCAGCCCCGGGAGGATAAGCACAGATACGCAGTATTTT
abundance: many
d_gene: TRBD2
j_gene: TRBJ2-3
v_gene: TRBV27

CDR3aa: CASSSPDEGSNQPQHF
CDR3nt: TGTGCCAGCAGTTCTCCGGACGAGGGAAGCAATCAGCCCCAGCATTTT
abundance: -
d_gene: -
j_gene: TRBJ1-5
v_gene: TRBV28

CDR3aa: CASSQAPGSNKETQYF
CDR3nt: TGTGCCAGCAGCCAAGCTCCGGGATCCAATAAAGAGACCCAGTACTTC
abundance: -
d_gene: -
j_gene: TRBJ2-5
v_gene: TRBV4-2

CDR3aa: CASSLDLLGNPYEQYF
CDR3nt: TGTGCCAGCAGCTTAGATCTCTTGGGGAACCCCTACGAGCAGTACTTC
abundance: -
d_gene: -
j_gene: TRBJ2-7
v_gene: TRBV7-8

CDR3aa: CASRLGLAGGDEQFF
CDR3nt: TGTGCCAGCAGACTGGGACTAGCGGGGGGGGATGAGCAGTTCTTC
abundance: few
d_gene: TRBD2
j_gene: TRBJ2-1
v_gene: TRBV28

CDR3aa: CASSDFASGNNEQFF
CDR3nt: TGTGCCAGCAGTGACTTTGCTAGCGGGAACAATGAGCAGTTCTTC
abundance: -
d_gene: TRBD2
j_gene: TRBJ2-1
v_gene: TRBV6-4

CDR3aa: CSGHRTDTQYF
CDR3nt: TGCAGCGGGCACCGCACAGATACGCAGTATTTT
abundance: -
d_gene: -
j_gene: TRBJ2-3
v_gene: TRBV29-1

CDR3aa: CATSFAETTDTQYF
CDR3nt: TGTGCCACCAGTTTTGCGGAAACCACAGATACGCAGTATTTT
abundance: -
d_gene: -
j_gene: TRBJ2-3
v_gene: TRBV24-1

CDR3aa: CSATDRYTDTQYF
CDR3nt: TGCAGTGCTACCGACAGATACACAGATACGCAGTATTTT
abundance: many
d_gene: -
j_gene: TRBJ2-3
v_gene: TRBV20-1

CDR3aa: CATSQRRGRSTTNEKLFF
CDR3nt: TGTGCCACCAGCCAACGGAGGGGACGGAGCACAACTAATGAAAAACTGTTTTTT
abundance: few
d_gene: -
j_gene: TRBJ1-4
v_gene: TRBV3-1

CDR3aa: CSVDSWGNTGELFF
CDR3nt: TGCAGCGTTGATTCGTGGGGCAACACCGGGGAGCTGTTTTTT
abundance: -
d_gene: -
j_gene: TRBJ2-2
v_gene: TRBV29-1

CDR3aa: CASRRVTGELFF
CDR3nt: TGTGCCAGCAGAAGGGTCACCGGGGAGCTGTTTTTT
abundance: many
d_gene: -
j_gene: TRBJ2-2
v_gene: TRBV27

CDR3aa: CASSPGSGRGNIQYF
CDR3nt: TGTGCCAGCAGCCCCGGCAGCGGGAGGGGAAACATTCAGTACTTC
abundance: few
d_gene: TRBD2
j_gene: TRBJ2-4
v_gene: TRBV7-2

CDR3aa: CASRGGEGTFNYGYTF
CDR3nt: TGTGCCAGCAGGGGGGGGGAAGGGACCTTTAACTATGGCTACACCTTC
abundance: many
d_gene: -
j_gene: TRBJ1-2
v_gene: TRBV7-9

CDR3aa: CASSSGLAIVTYEQYF
CDR3nt: TGTGCCAGCAGCTCGGGACTAGCGATAGTTACCTACGAGCAGTACTTC
abundance: -
d_gene: TRBD2
j_gene: TRBJ2-7
v_gene: TRBV7-9

CDR3aa: CASSQVEGYEQYF
CDR3nt: TGTGCCAGCAGCCAAGTCGAGGGCTACGAGCAGTACTTC
abundance: -
d_gene: -
j_gene: TRBJ2-7
v_gene: TRBV14

CDR3aa: CASSLGSDSTDTQYF
CDR3nt: TGTGCCAGCAGCTTAGGGTCCGATAGCACAGATACGCAGTATTTT
abundance: -
d_gene: -
j_gene: TRBJ2-3
v_gene: TRBV7-9

CDR3aa: CASRATATNEKLFF
CDR3nt: TGTGCCAGCAGAGCGACAGCAACTAATGAAAAACTGTTTTTT
abundance: -
d_gene: -
j_gene: TRBJ1-4
v_gene: TRBV27

CDR3aa: CASSQTGVIAKNIQYF
CDR3nt: TGTGCCAGCAGCCAAACGGGGGTGATAGCCAAAAACATTCAGTACTTC
abundance: few
d_gene: -
j_gene: TRBJ2-4
v_gene: TRBV4-2

CDR3aa: CASSSLGTGGIYEQYF
CDR3nt: TGTGCCAGCAGCTCCCTCGGTACTGGTGGGATCTACGAGCAGTACTTC
abundance: few
d_gene: -
j_gene: TRBJ2-7
v_gene: TRBV13

CDR3aa: CSVAPGTSPYEQYF
CDR3nt: TGCAGCGTTGCCCCCGGGACGTCCCCCTACGAGCAGTACTTC
abundance: many
d_gene: -
j_gene: TRBJ2-7
v_gene: TRBV29-1

CDR3aa: CASSLEGLYNEQFF
CDR3nt: TGTGCCAGCAGTTTAGAGGGCCTGTACAATGAGCAGTTCTTC
abundance: -
d_gene: -
j_gene: TRBJ2-1
v_gene: TRBV12-3/TRBV12-4

CDR3aa: CASTRPAGPRNEQFF
CDR3nt: TGTGCCAGCACCCGCCCCGCGGGACCACGCAATGAGCAGTTCTTC
abundance: -
d_gene: -
j_gene: TRBJ2-1
v_gene: TRBV28

CDR3aa: CASSSGGGGSDTQYF
CDR3nt: TGTGCCAGCAGCTCGGGGGGTGGTGGGTCAGATACGCAGTATTTT
abundance: few
d_gene: TRBD2
j_gene: TRBJ2-3
v_gene: TRBV28

CDR3aa: CASLRFGAEDKQYF
CDR3nt: TGCGCCAGCCTCCGGTTTGGAGCGGAGGATAAGCAGTACTTC
abundance: -
d_gene: -
j_gene: TRBJ2-7
v_gene: TRBV5-1

CDR3aa: CASSPQGVSNQPQHF
CDR3nt: TGCGCCAGCAGCCCTCAGGGGGTTAGCAATCAGCCCCAGCATTTT
abundance: -
d_gene: TRBD1
j_gene: TRBJ1-5
v_gene: TRBV5-1

CDR3aa: CSARELAGVNEQFF
CDR3nt: TGCAGTGCTAGAGAGTTAGCGGGCGTCAATGAGCAGTTCTTC
abundance: -
d_gene: TRBD2
j_gene: TRBJ2-1
v_gene: TRBV20-1

CDR3aa: CASSHYSNTEAFF
CDR3nt: TGTGCCAGCAGCCATTACAGTAACACTGAAGCTTTCTTT
abundance: many
d_gene: -
j_gene: TRBJ1-1
v_gene: TRBV6-1

CDR3aa: CASIYSPSSYEQYF
CDR3nt: TGTGCCAGCATATACTCACCAAGCTCCTACGAGCAGTACTTC
abundance: many
d_gene: -
j_gene: TRBJ2-7
v_gene: TRBV28

CDR3aa: CSATRPNEQFF
CDR3nt: TGCAGTGCTACACGCCCCAATGAGCAGTTCTTC
abundance: -
d_gene: -
j_gene: TRBJ2-1
v_gene: TRBV20-1

CDR3aa: CASSNRRLAGEVSWWTQYF
CDR3nt: TGTGCCAGCAGCAACCGCCGGCTAGCGGGAGAGGTCAGTTGGTGGACCCAGTACTTC
abundance: few
d_gene: TRBD2
j_gene: TRBJ2-5
v_gene: TRBV5-6

CDR3aa: CASSGLFPGLSSYEQYF
CDR3nt: TGTGCCAGCAGTGGACTTTTCCCGGGACTGAGCTCCTACGAGCAGTACTTC
abundance: few
d_gene: -
j_gene: TRBJ2-7
v_gene: TRBV6-2/TRBV6-3

CDR3aa: CASSLRGQGTDTQYF
CDR3nt: TGTGCCAGCAGCTTAAGGGGACAGGGCACAGATACGCAGTATTTT
abundance: many
d_gene: TRBD1
j_gene: TRBJ2-3
v_gene: TRBV7-2